These 3 T cell receptor beta chains came from one sample sequenced in a study of cytomegalovirus exposure and HLA in healthy donors. Here immunoSEQ multiplex PCR was the method, and the copy in TCRdb shows in-frame clones only, minus some. This sample has more than 90,000 clones, with about 83% found just once. The sequencing input was PBMCs. The receptor set was obtained from a man between 18 and 35 years old in good health and CMV-seronegative.

This chain connects TRBV15 to TRBJ2-3, with D possibly TRBD1 on 5 matching bases. V shed 4 bases and J shed 0 bases, with 20 bases lying between them. Germline assignment: CDR1 LNHNV and CDR2 YYDKDF (reference sequence). CDR3 length: 18 residues. CDR3 loop: CATSNNRGTGISTDTQYF. The CDR3 DNA sequence: TGTGCCACCAGCAATAATCGAGGAACAGGAATTAGCACAGATACGCAGTATTTT.

The chain joins TRBV10-2 to TRBJ1-1; D may be TRBD1 (5 bases). Germline lookup yields CDR1 WSHSY and CDR2 SAAADI. V was cut by 10 bases and J by 0 bases, with 21 bases left in between. This CDR3 region has 16 residues. CDR3 sequence (DNA): TGCGCCACCGAGGTGCGAGGCACAGGATTGAACACTGAAGCTTTCTTT. It codes for CATEVRGTGLNTEAFF.

The V gene is TRBV4-1, the J gene TRBJ2-3, with 7 nucleotides matching TRBD2. Germline V gene data show CDR1 as MGHRA and CDR2 as YSYEKL. There are 15 residues in the CDR3. Trimming removed 4 bases from V and 4 bases from J; junction bases left unmatched: 8. The CDR3 loop reads CASSRGAGTADTQYF. CDR3 nucleotide sequence: TGCGCCAGCAGCCGGGGAGCGGGAACGGCAGATACGCAGTATTTT.